Listed here are 2 T cell receptor beta chains from one sample, sequenced in a study of cytotoxic CD8 clonotypes in ibrutinib-treated CLL. Measured with immunoSEQ multiplex PCR; TCRdb has only the in-frame clones, and not every one. Among approximately 200,000 clones listed, about two thirds were seen once. The material was PBMCs, obtained after 24 months of ibrutinib treatment. The receptors shown here come from a human donor with chronic lymphocytic leukemia.

V is TRBV27 and J is TRBJ1-1; possibly TRBD1 for D (6 bases). The CDR3 runs to 12 residues. V shed 5 bases and J shed 7 bases, with 11 bases lying between them. Germline assignment: CDR1 MNHEY and CDR2 SMNVEV (reference sequence). CDR3 DNA: TGTGCCAGCAGTCCAAACAGGGTTGAAGCTTTCTTT. As protein: CASSPNRVEAFF.

This clone was observed a few times. The chain employs TRBV18 and TRBJ2-7; 12 bases fit TRBD2. This CDR3 comprises 16 residues. The J segment lost 4 bases and the V segment lost 3 bases, leaving 7 bases of the junction unmatched. Germline CDR1 reads KGHSH; CDR2 reads LQKENI. Here the CDR3 reads CASSPLAGGPGYEQYF. DNA for the CDR3: TGTGCCAGCTCACCTCTAGCGGGAGGGCCGGGGTACGAGCAGTACTTC.